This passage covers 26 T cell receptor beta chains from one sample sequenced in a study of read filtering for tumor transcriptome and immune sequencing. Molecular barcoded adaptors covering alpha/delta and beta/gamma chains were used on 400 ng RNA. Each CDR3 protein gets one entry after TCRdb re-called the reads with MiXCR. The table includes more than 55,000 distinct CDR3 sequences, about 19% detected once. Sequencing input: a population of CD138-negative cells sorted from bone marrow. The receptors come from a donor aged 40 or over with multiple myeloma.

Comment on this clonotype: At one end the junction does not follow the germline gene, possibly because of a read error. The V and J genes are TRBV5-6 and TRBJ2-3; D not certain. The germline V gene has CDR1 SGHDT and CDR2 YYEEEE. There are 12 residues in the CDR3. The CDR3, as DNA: TGTGCCTGCAGCTTGGGAACAGATACGCAGTATTTT. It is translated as CACSLGTDTQYF.

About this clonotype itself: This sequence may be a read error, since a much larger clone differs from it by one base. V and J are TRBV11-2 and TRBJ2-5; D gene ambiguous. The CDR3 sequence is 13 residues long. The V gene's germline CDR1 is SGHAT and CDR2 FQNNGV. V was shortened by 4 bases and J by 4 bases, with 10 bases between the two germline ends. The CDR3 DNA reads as TGTGCCAGCAGCTCCGGGTGGGTAGAGACCCAGTACTTC. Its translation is CASSSGWVETQYF.

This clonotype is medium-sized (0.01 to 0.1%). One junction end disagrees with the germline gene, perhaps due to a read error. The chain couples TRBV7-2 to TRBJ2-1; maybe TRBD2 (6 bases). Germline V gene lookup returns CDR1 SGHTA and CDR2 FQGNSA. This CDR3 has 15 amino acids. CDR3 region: CASSPREASYNEQFF. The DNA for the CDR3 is TGTGCTAGCAGCCCGAGGGAGGCCTCCTACAATGAGCAGTTCTTC.

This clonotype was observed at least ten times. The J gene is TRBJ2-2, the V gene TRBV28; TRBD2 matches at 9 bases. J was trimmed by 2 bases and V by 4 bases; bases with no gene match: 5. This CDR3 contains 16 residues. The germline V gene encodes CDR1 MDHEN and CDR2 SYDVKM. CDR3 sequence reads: CASSSNSGRNTGELFF. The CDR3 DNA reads TGTGCCAGCAGTTCAAATAGCGGGAGAAACACCGGGGAGCTGTTTTTT.

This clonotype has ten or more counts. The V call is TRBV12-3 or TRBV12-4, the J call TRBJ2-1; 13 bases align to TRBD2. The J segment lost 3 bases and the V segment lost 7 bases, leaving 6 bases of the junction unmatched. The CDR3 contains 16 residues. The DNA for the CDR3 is TGTGCCAGCACCAGACTAGCGGGGGGAGGCTACAATGAGCAGTTCTTC. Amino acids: CASTRLAGGGYNEQFF.

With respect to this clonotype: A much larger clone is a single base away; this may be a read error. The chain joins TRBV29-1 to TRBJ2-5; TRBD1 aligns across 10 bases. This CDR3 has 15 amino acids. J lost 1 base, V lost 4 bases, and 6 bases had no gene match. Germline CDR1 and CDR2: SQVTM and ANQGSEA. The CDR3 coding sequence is TGCAGCGTTGCCGGGACAGGGGATCCCCAAGAGACCCAGTACTTC. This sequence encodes CSVAGTGDPQETQYF.

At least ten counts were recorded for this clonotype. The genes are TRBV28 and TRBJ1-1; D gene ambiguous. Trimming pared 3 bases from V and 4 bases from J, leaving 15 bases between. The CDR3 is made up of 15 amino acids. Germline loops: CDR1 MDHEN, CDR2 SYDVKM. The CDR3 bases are TGTGCCAGCAGTTTGTACGCAAACATTGTCACTGAAGCTTTCTTT. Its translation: CASSLYANIVTEAFF.

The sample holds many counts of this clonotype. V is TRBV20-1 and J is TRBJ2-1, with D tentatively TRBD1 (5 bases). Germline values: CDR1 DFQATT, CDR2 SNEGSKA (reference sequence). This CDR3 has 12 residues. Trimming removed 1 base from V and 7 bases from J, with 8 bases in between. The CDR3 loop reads CSARGQFNEQFF. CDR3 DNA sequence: TGCAGTGCTAGAGGACAGTTTAATGAGCAGTTCTTC.

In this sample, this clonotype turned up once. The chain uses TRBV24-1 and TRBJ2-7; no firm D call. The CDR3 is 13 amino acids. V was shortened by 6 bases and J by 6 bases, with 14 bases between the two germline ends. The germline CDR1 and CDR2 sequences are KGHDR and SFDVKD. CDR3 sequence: CATSHLLGREQYF. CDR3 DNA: TGTGCCACCAGTCACCTTCTTGGGCGCGAGCAGTACTTC.

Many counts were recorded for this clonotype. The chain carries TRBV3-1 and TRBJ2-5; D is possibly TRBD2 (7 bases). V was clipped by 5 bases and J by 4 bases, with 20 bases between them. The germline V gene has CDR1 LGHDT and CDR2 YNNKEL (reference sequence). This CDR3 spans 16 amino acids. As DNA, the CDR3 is TGTGCCAGCAGCGTCGTTCGGGGGGCGGCAGGAGAGACCCAGTACTTC. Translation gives CASSVVRGAAGETQYF.

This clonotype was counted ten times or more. In DNA form, the CDR3 reads TGCAGTGCTAGGGGACAGTACTCTGAAGCTTTCTTT. It yields the protein CSARGQYSEAFF. The chain links TRBV20-1 to TRBJ1-1, with 7 nucleotides matching TRBD1. Germline V gene lookup returns CDR1 DFQATT and CDR2 SNEGSKA (reference sequence). The CDR3 totals 12 residues. V shed 3 bases and J 6 bases; nucleotides not matched to a gene: 4.

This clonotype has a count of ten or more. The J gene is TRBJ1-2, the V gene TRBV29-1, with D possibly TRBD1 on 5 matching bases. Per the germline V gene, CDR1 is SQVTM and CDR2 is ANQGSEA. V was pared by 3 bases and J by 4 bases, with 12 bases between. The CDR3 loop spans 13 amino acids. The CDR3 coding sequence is TGCAGCGTTGAGGAGACAGAATCCTATGGCTACACCTTC. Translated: CSVEETESYGYTF.

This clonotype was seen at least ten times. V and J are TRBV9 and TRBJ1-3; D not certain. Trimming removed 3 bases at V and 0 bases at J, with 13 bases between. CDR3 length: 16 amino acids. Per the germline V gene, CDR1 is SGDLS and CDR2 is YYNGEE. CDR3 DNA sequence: TGTGCCAGCAGCGGATATGGCAGGTCCTCTGGAAACACCATATATTTT. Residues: CASSGYGRSSGNTIYF.

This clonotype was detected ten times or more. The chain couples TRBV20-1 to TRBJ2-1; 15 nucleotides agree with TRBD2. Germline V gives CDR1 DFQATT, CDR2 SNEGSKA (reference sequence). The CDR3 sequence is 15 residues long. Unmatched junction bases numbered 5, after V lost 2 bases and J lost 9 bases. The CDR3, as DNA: TGCAGTGCTAGACCCGGGACTAGCGGGAGGTCTGAGCAGTTCTTC. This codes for CSARPGTSGRSEQFF.

For the CDR3, the DNA is TGCAGTGCCCCAGGTTCTGCTGAAGCTTTCTTT. Residues: CSAPGSAEAFF. The chain couples TRBV20-1 to TRBJ1-1, with no clear D. The ends were cut back, 6 bases at V and 6 bases at J, with 11 bases in the middle. This CDR3 comprises 11 residues. The germline V gene has CDR1 DFQATT and CDR2 SNEGSKA (reference sequence).

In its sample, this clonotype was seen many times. The CDR3 DNA sequence: TGTGCCAGCAGCTTGGGGCGTTCCTACAATGAGCAGTTCTTC. Translating it yields CASSLGRSYNEQFF. The V call is TRBV5-4, the J call TRBJ2-1; D is unclear. The CDR3 has 14 amino acids. The V gene lost 0 bases and the J gene lost 1 base, with 5 bases spanning the gap. Germline-derived CDR1 and CDR2 are SGHNT and YYREEE (reference sequence).

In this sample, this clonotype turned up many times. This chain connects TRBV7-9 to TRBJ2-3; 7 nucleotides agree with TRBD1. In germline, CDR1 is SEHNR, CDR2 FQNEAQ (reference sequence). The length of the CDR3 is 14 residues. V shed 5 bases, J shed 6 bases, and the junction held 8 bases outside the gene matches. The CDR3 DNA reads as TGTGCCAGCAGCCCTGAGGGGGCGCGGGATACGCAGTATTTT. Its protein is CASSPEGARDTQYF.

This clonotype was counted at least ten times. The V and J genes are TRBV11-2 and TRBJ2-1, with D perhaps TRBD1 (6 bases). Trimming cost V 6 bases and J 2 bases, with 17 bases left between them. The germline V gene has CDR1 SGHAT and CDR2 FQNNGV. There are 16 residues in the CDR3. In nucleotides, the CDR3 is TGTGCCAGCAGTTTCGGGTACAGGGTGGCCTACAATGAGCAGTTCTTC. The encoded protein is CASSFGYRVAYNEQFF.

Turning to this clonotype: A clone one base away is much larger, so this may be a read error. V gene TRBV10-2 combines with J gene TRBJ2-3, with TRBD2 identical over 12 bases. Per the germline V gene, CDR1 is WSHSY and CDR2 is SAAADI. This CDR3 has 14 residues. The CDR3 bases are TGCGTCAGCAGTGAGCCTAGCGGGGGGGCCCCGCAGTATTTT. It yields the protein CVSSEPSGGAPQYF.

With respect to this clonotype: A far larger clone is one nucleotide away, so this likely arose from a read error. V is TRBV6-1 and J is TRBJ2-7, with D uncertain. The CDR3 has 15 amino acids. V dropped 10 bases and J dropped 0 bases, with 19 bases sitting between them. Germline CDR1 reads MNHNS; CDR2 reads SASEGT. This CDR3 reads CATDPGLRTSYEQYF. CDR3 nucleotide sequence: TGTGCCACAGATCCGGGTCTAAGGACCTCCTACGAGCAGTACTTC.

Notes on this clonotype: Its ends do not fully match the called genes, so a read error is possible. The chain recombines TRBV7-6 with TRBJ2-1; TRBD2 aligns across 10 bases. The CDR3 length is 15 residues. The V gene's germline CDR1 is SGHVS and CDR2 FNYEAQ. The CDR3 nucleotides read TGTGACAGCAGCTTAGTAGCGGGAGGCGACAATGAGCAGTTCTTC. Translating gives CDSSLVAGGDNEQFF.

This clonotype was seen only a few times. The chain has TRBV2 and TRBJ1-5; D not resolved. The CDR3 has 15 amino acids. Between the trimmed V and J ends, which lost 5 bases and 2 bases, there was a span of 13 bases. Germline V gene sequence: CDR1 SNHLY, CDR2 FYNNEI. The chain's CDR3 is CASSLSAVGNQPQHF. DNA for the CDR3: TGTGCCAGCAGTCTCTCGGCTGTTGGCAATCAGCCCCAGCATTTT.

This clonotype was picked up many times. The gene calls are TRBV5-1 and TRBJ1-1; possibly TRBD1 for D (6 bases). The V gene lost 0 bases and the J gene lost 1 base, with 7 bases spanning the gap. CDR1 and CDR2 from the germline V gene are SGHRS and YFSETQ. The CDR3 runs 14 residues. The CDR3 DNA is TGCGCCAGCAGCTTGGCCAGGGGGAACACTGAAGCTTTCTTT. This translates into CASSLARGNTEAFF.

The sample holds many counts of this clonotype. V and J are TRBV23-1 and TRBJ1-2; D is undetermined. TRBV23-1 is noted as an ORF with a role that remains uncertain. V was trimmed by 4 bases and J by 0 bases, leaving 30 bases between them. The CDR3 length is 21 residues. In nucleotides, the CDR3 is TGCGCCAGCAGTCCGCCGGGCTCGACTTGGCTTCTACTAGTGGCTAACTATGGCTACACCTTC. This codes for CASSPPGSTWLLLVANYGYTF.

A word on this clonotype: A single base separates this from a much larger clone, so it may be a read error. DNA of the CDR3: TGTGCCAGCAGCTTTCACCCACGGAAGTCTAGCACAGATACGCAGTATTTT. It encodes CASSFHPRKSSTDTQYF. This sequence joins TRBV12-3 or TRBV12-4 and TRBJ2-3; D ambiguous. V lost 6 bases and J 0 bases, leaving 19 bases between the germline ends. CDR3 length equals 17 residues.

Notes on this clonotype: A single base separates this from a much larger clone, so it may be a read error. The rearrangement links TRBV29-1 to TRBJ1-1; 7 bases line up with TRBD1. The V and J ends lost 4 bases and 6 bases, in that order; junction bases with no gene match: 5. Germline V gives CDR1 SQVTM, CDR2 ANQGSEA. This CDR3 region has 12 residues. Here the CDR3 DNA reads TGCAGCGTTGTAGGGGGCGCTTCTGAAGCTTTCTTT. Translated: CSVVGGASEAFF.